The 19 T cell receptor beta chains below all came from one sample that was sequenced in a study of vaccination and CD4 T cells after COVID-19. The treatment here: roughly 10-day PBMC culture with coronavirus spike peptide pools or control peptides (ViraFEST assay). No antigens are known for them. Sequencing of DNA taken from cultured CD4+ T cells relied on the Oncomine TCR Beta short-read assay. In TCRdb, the PCR reads were re-called with MiXCR into one record per CDR3 protein. The table lists under 8,000 distinct CDR3 sequences, roughly 50% of them singletons, with 25% to 40% in the top ten. Sequenced material: CD4+ T cells from blood, cultured in vitro. The receptors were gathered from a human donor who had recovered from COVID-19.

This rearrangement joins TRBV29-1 to TRBJ1-1; a weak D match, TRBD1 (6 bases). The CDR3 length is 14 residues. The V and J ends lost 3 bases and 4 bases respectively, with 15 bases between them. Germline V CDR1 and CDR2: SQVTM, ANQGSEA. CDR3 sequence reads: CSVDGQSGGTEAFF. Here the CDR3 DNA reads TGCAGCGTTGACGGACAGTCGGGGGGCACTGAAGCTTTCTTT.

The chain carries TRBV15 and TRBJ2-7; D is undetermined. The CDR3 sequence is 16 residues long. Germline V gene sequence: CDR1 LNHNV, CDR2 YYDKDF (reference sequence). V was pared by 0 bases and J by 3 bases, with 15 bases between. CDR3 bases: TGTGCCACCAGCAGAGATCTGCCGGGTCTTGGCTACGAGCAGTACTTC. As protein: CATSRDLPGLGYEQYF.

This clonotype was detected only a few times. This chain uses TRBV11-3 with TRBJ1-1; D possibly corresponds to TRBD1 (5 bases). This CDR3 is built from 15 residues. The V and J ends lost 1 base and 4 bases respectively, with 13 bases between them. Per germline, CDR1 SGHNT and CDR2 YENEEA. CDR3 loop: CASSLGRVRGTEAFF. The CDR3 DNA reads TGTGCCAGCAGCTTAGGGAGAGTGAGGGGCACTGAAGCTTTCTTT.

The chain links TRBV12-3 or TRBV12-4 to TRBJ1-5; TRBD1 agrees at 9 bases. V trimming: 5 bases; J trimming: 10 bases; junction bases outside the gene matches: 9. CDR3 length equals 14 residues. The CDR3 region has the DNA TGTGCCAGCAGTCCCGGGACAGGGCTTGTACCCCAGCATTTT. Encoded protein: CASSPGTGLVPQHF.

This clonotype was seen only a few times. The rearrangement uses TRBV27 and TRBJ1-1, with D possibly matching TRBD1 (6 bases). V lost 5 bases and J lost 1, with 11 bases in between. CDR1 and CDR2 from the germline V gene are MNHEY and SMNVEV (reference sequence). The length of the CDR3 is 14 residues. The CDR3 DNA sequence: TGTGCCAGCAGTCCCTGGACAGCGAACACTGAAGCTTTCTTT. This gives the protein CASSPWTANTEAFF.

The chain links TRBV7-2 to TRBJ2-1; no firm D call. The CDR3 spans 14 residues. Trimming shortened V by 3 bases and J by 0 bases, and 6 bases separated the two germline ends. The germline gives CDR1 SGHTA, CDR2 FQGNSA. The CDR3 loop reads CASSFGGSYNEQFF. In DNA form, the CDR3 reads TGTGCCAGCAGCTTCGGCGGCTCCTACAATGAGCAGTTCTTC.

V gene TRBV7-2 combines with J gene TRBJ2-3, with TRBD2 matching 7 bases. Looked up from germline, CDR1 is SGHTA and CDR2 is FQGNSA. CDR3 length: 17 amino acids. V trimming: 0 bases; J trimming: 5 bases; junction bases outside the gene matches: 11. CDR3 sequence (DNA): TGTGCCAGCAGCTTAGCGCGACTAGGGACTACGTTAGATACGCAGTATTTT. Its protein product is CASSLARLGTTLDTQYF.

The chain employs TRBV27 and TRBJ2-5; 8 bases align to TRBD2. The germline V gene encodes CDR1 MNHEY and CDR2 SMNVEV (reference sequence). V shed 2 bases and J 2 bases; nucleotides not matched to a gene: 13. This CDR3 comprises 18 residues. The CDR3 is CASSLRRVTGGGQETQYF. DNA of the CDR3: TGTGCCAGCAGTTTACGCCGTGTGACGGGAGGGGGGCAAGAGACCCAGTACTTC.

This clonotype was detected a few times. V gene TRBV19 combines with J gene TRBJ2-2; 8 bases match TRBD1. Trimming cost V 6 bases and J 0 bases; bases outside gene matches: 3. The CDR3 contains 15 residues. Germline CDR1 LNHDA, CDR2 SQIVND (reference sequence). This CDR3 is CASRTGASNTGELFF. The CDR3 coding sequence is TGTGCCAGTAGGACAGGGGCCTCGAACACCGGGGAGCTGTTTTTT.

The CDR3 is CSARQASGVYEQYF. CDR3 nucleotide sequence: TGCAGTGCTAGGCAGGCTAGCGGAGTATACGAGCAGTACTTC. The chain uses TRBV20-1 and TRBJ2-7; 7 bases are a match to TRBD2. V lost 3 bases and J lost 4; bases outside the gene matches: 9. Looked up from germline, CDR1 is DFQATT and CDR2 is SNEGSKA (reference sequence). The length of the CDR3 is 14 residues.

Only one count was recorded for this clonotype. Germline and junction disagree at one end, which may indicate a read error. The rearrangement uses TRBV7-3 and TRBJ2-5; 8 bases are a match to TRBD2. CDR1 is SGHTA and CDR2 is FQGTGA in the germline V gene. CDR3 length equals 15 residues. The CDR3 is CASSLRPGGSEAQYF. CDR3 nucleotide sequence: TGTGCCAGCAGCTTAAGACCGGGGGGGTCAGAGGCCCAGTACTTC.

The chain recombines TRBV19 with TRBJ2-4; 10 bases are shared with TRBD1. Germline V gene sequence: CDR1 LNHDA, CDR2 SQIVND (reference sequence). The CDR3 is 16 residues long. The V gene end was trimmed by 4 bases and the J gene end by 0 bases; junction bases not matched to a gene: 3. CDR3 nucleotide sequence: TGTGCCAGTAGTAGAGGACAGGGGGTAGCCAAAAACATTCAGTACTTC. It translates to CASSRGQGVAKNIQYF.

The chain uses TRBV6-1 and TRBJ2-2, with TRBD2 matching over 9 bases. The ends lost 4 bases at V and 6 bases at J; junction bases unmatched: 12. There are 17 residues in the CDR3. CDR1 MNHNS and CDR2 SASEGT come from the germline V gene. The CDR3 DNA is TGTGCCAGCAGTGCCGCGGCTAGCGGGATTAGGGCCGGGGAGCTGTTTTTT. Translating it yields CASSAAASGIRAGELFF.

The chain recombines TRBV7-8 with TRBJ1-5; 7 positions match TRBD1. Germline V lookup: CDR1 SGHVS, CDR2 FQNEAQ. The CDR3 runs to 16 residues. The V and J ends lost 6 bases and 0 bases, in that order; junction bases with no gene match: 8. CDR3 sequence (DNA): TGTGCCAGCAGTAACTCATGGGACAGTAGCAATCAGCCCCAGCATTTT. Protein sequence: CASSNSWDSSNQPQHF.

This clonotype has just a few counts. V and J are TRBV11-2 and TRBJ2-5; TRBD1 agrees at 9 bases. The V segment lost 5 bases and the J segment 5 bases; nucleotides outside the gene matches: 6. This CDR3 spans 14 amino acids. CDR1 is SGHAT and CDR2 is FQNNGV in the germline V gene. CDR3 amino acids: CASSANRGPETQYF. DNA for the CDR3: TGTGCCAGCAGCGCAAACAGGGGGCCGGAGACCCAGTACTTC. Drawing the rest from reference TRBV11-2 and TRBJ2-5, the complete variable domain is EAGVAQSPRYKIIEKRQSVAFWCNPISGHATLYWYQQILGQGPKLLIQFQNNGVVDDSQLPKDRFSAERLKGVDSTLKIQPAKLEDSAVYLCASSANRGPETQYFGPGTRLLVL.

The CDR3 loop is CASSRTRDYGYTF. The CDR3 DNA reads as TGTGCCAGCAGTCGGACCCGTGACTATGGCTACACCTTC. The chain is built from TRBV6-1 and TRBJ1-2; D ambiguous. Trimming removed 5 bases from V and 3 bases from J, with 10 bases in between. Germline V gene lookup returns CDR1 MNHNS and CDR2 SASEGT. The CDR3 is made up of 13 amino acids.

The chain has TRBV28 and TRBJ2-2; maybe TRBD2 (5 bases). Germline V CDR1 and CDR2: MDHEN, SYDVKM. V was clipped by 4 bases and J by 0 bases, with 12 bases between them. This CDR3 has 16 amino acids. CDR3 DNA sequence: TGTGCCAGCAGTTATCTAGGACTTTCGAACACCGGGGAGCTGTTTTTT. This encodes CASSYLGLSNTGELFF.

This rearrangement joins TRBV27 to TRBJ1-1; TRBD1 agrees at 7 bases. Germline values: CDR1 MNHEY, CDR2 SMNVEV (reference sequence). J gave up 4 bases and V 3 bases, and 2 bases lay outside the gene matches. The CDR3 spans 13 residues. CDR3 nucleotides: TGTGCCAGCAGTTTTCAGGGGGGCACTGAAGCTTTCTTT. Its translation: CASSFQGGTEAFF.

J is TRBJ1-2 and V is TRBV30, with D maybe TRBD1 (5 bases). The germline gives CDR1 GTSNPN, CDR2 SVGIG (reference sequence). Between the trimmed V and J ends, which lost 2 bases and 5 bases, there was a span of 15 bases. The CDR3 covers 14 residues. For the CDR3, the DNA is TGTGCCTGGAGTCCGGGACTCTCAGGGTATGGCTACACCTTC. It yields the protein CAWSPGLSGYGYTF.